These 32 T cell receptor beta chains originate from one sample sequenced in a study of identical twins. Each CDR3 protein is one row after TCRdb ran MiXCR on the 5' RACE reads. Among some 500,000 distinct CDR3 sequences listed, approximately 15% were seen once. The same specimen was also included in a second study, on yellow fever vaccine responses in identical twins.

The sequenced sample was CD4+ T cells sorted from blood. The receptors originated from a young woman in good health.

J is TRBJ1-5 and V is TRBV21-1; the table's D call of TRBD1 was not tested on the DNA. TRBV21-1 is designated a pseudogene. The length of the CDR3 is 15 residues. CDR3 nucleotide sequence: TGTGCCAGCAGCAAAGGGCCACGGGATGCCCAGCCCCAGCATTTT. This gives the protein CASSKGPRDAQPQHF.

CDR3 sequence: CASTANPGTSGTDTQYF. CDR3 DNA: TGTGCCAGCACCGCCAATCCCGGGACTAGCGGTACAGATACGCAGTATTTT. The genes are TRBV16 and TRBJ2-3, with 11 bases lining up with TRBD2. V shed 7 bases and J 3 bases; nucleotides not matched to a gene: 12. Per the germline V gene, CDR1 is KGHSY and CDR2 is FQNENV. This CDR3 spans 17 amino acids.

This chain links TRBV15 with TRBJ1-5; D gene ambiguous. CDR1 LNHNV and CDR2 YYDKDF come from the germline V gene (reference sequence). The CDR3 runs to 15 residues. The V end lost 4 bases, the J end lost 3 bases, and 13 bases lay between the germline ends. The CDR3 protein is CATSNLPIVNQPQHF. CDR3 coding DNA: TGTGCCACCAGCAATCTCCCAATAGTCAATCAGCCCCAGCATTTT.

This sequence joins TRBV6-2 or TRBV6-3 and TRBJ2-7, with D hard to call. V lost 5 bases and J lost 5, with 16 bases in between. The CDR3 is 14 amino acids. Germline CDR1 is MNHEY and CDR2 is SVGEGT. CDR3: CASSDGPPEDEQYF. DNA of the CDR3: TGTGCCAGCAGTGACGGCCCGCCCGAGGACGAGCAGTACTTC.

The V call is TRBV12-3 or TRBV12-4, the J call TRBJ2-2; D not certain. The CDR3 totals 15 residues. V lost 3 bases and J 6 bases, leaving 14 bases between the germline ends. CDR3 protein: CASSFSGSHPGELFF. In DNA form, the CDR3 reads TGTGCCAGCAGTTTTTCCGGGTCCCACCCCGGGGAGCTGTTTTTT.

This clonotype was recorded at least ten times. The rearrangement links TRBV5-1 to TRBJ1-6; D gene ambiguous. This CDR3 has 13 residues. V dropped 4 bases and J dropped 9 bases, with 11 bases sitting between them. CDR1 and CDR2 (germline): SGHRS, YFSETQ. The CDR3: CASSTDVASPLHF. CDR3 sequence (DNA): TGCGCCAGCAGCACGGACGTAGCTTCACCCCTCCACTTT.

This clonotype was counted at least ten times. CDR3 sequence reads: CSVRNPGQANNEQFF. Written as DNA, the CDR3 is TGCAGCGTCCGCAACCCGGGACAGGCTAACAATGAGCAGTTCTTC. V usage is TRBV29-1 and J usage is TRBJ2-1, with TRBD1 matching 8 bases. CDR1 and CDR2 from the germline V gene are SQVTM and ANQGSEA. V shed 6 bases, J shed 5 bases, and the junction held 12 bases outside the gene matches. The CDR3 is made up of 15 amino acids.

This clonotype was observed a handful of times. The chain combines TRBV29-1 with TRBJ2-3; possible D gene TRBD2, 6 bases. CDR1 and CDR2 (germline): SQVTM, ANQGSEA. The CDR3 is 13 residues long. V was pared by 4 bases and J by 1 base, with 9 bases between. The CDR3 loop is CSVGGEGTDTQYF. The DNA for the CDR3 is TGCAGCGTTGGGGGGGAAGGCACAGATACGCAGTATTTT.

The chain uses TRBV6-1 and TRBJ2-3; D perhaps matches TRBD1 (6 bases). Trimming removed 5 bases at V and 2 bases at J, with 14 bases between. The germline V gene encodes CDR1 MNHNS and CDR2 SASEGT. CDR3 size: 15 residues. CDR3 in amino acids: CASSPGTQNTDTQYF. DNA for the CDR3: TGTGCCAGCAGTCCGGGGACACAAAACACAGATACGCAGTATTTT.

This clonotype was seen at least ten times. The gene calls are TRBV6-5 and TRBJ2-2, with 7 nucleotides matching TRBD2. J lost 6 bases, V lost 2 bases, and 9 bases had no gene match. Looked up from germline, CDR1 is MNHEY and CDR2 is SVGAGI. CDR3 length equals 16 residues. DNA for the CDR3: TGTGCCAGCAGTTACGGGAGGGCTTTCTCCGCCGGGGAGCTGTTTTTT. It is translated as CASSYGRAFSAGELFF.

This clonotype showed up many times. This CDR3 is CASRTGTSHSYEQYF. In nucleotides, the CDR3 is TGTGCCAGCAGGACCGGGACTAGCCACTCCTACGAGCAGTACTTC. The rearrangement joins TRBV12-3 or TRBV12-4 to TRBJ2-7; TRBD2 agrees at 9 bases. V lost 6 bases to trimming and J lost 0 bases; unmatched junction nucleotides: 6. The CDR3 is 15 amino acids.

This clonotype was picked up a small number of times. The chain employs TRBV14 and TRBJ2-5; 7 nucleotides match TRBD1. The length of the CDR3 is 14 residues. Looked up from germline, CDR1 is SGHDN and CDR2 is FVKESK. J was trimmed by 4 bases and V by 2 bases; bases with no gene match: 4. The CDR3 sequence is CASSQSAGGETQYF. The CDR3 coding sequence is TGTGCCAGCAGCCAAAGTGCAGGGGGAGAGACCCAGTACTTC.

The chain has TRBV30 and TRBJ2-2; D call uncertain. CDR1 is GTSNPN, CDR2 SVGIG, per germline (reference sequence). This CDR3 is 12 amino acids long. The V and J ends lost 5 bases and 3 bases respectively, with 7 bases between them. CDR3 loop: CAWGQYTGELFF. CDR3 DNA sequence: TGTGCCTGGGGGCAGTACACCGGGGAGCTGTTTTTT. Looking up the rest from reference TRBV30 and TRBJ2-2 gives the full variable domain: SQTIHQWPATLVQPVGSPLSLECTVEGTSNPNLYWYRQAAGRGLQLLFYSVGIGQISSEVPQNLSASRPQDRQFILSSKKLLLSDSGFYLCAWGQYTGELFFGEGSRLTVL.

This clonotype was detected many times. V usage is TRBV7-2 and J usage is TRBJ2-7; D is perhaps TRBD2 (6 bases). The CDR3 consists of 15 residues. Trimming removed 2 bases at V and 4 bases at J, with 15 bases between. In germline, CDR1 is SGHTA, CDR2 FQGNSA. This chain's CDR3 is CASSLTAGSLYEQYF. The CDR3 bases are TGTGCCAGCAGCTTAACGGCGGGATCTCTATACGAGCAGTACTTC.

The V and J genes are TRBV5-1 and TRBJ1-4; D not resolved. Trimming removed 3 bases from V and 2 bases from J, with 11 bases in between. This CDR3 contains 15 residues. Germline V lookup: CDR1 SGHRS, CDR2 YFSETQ. CDR3 nucleotide sequence: TGCGCCAGCAGCTCCGCTCCGGGGACTAATGAAAAACTGTTTTTT. It yields the protein CASSSAPGTNEKLFF.

The chain employs TRBV30 and TRBJ2-1, with 11 bases identical to TRBD2. Looked up from germline, CDR1 is GTSNPN and CDR2 is SVGIG (reference sequence). The CDR3 has 15 residues. Trimming at V came to 3 bases and at J to 8 bases, leaving 9 bases not matched to a gene. DNA of the CDR3: TGTGCCTGGAGACAACTAGCGGGAGTCGGCTATGAGCAGTTCTTC. This encodes CAWRQLAGVGYEQFF. Together with reference TRBV30 and TRBJ2-1, the CDR3 gives the full variable domain: SQTIHQWPATLVQPVGSPLSLECTVEGTSNPNLYWYRQAAGRGLQLLFYSVGIGQISSEVPQNLSASRPQDRQFILSSKKLLLSDSGFYLCAWRQLAGVGYEQFFGPGTRLTVL.

In this sample, this clonotype turned up a few times. The V call is TRBV3-1, the J call TRBJ1-2; D not resolved. CDR1 LGHDT and CDR2 YNNKEL come from the germline V gene (reference sequence). Deletions cut 3 bases from V and 4 bases from J, with 15 bases between. CDR3 length equals 15 residues. The CDR3 is CASSHESSGPYGYTF. The DNA of the CDR3 is TGTGCCAGCAGCCACGAGTCTTCCGGGCCCTATGGCTACACCTTC.

The CDR3 DNA follows: TGTGCCATCAGTGTTTCTAGCGGCACAGATACGCAGTATTTT. Translating gives CAISVSSGTDTQYF. The chain joins TRBV10-3 to TRBJ2-3; possible D gene TRBD2, 6 bases. Germline V gene sequence: CDR1 ENHRY, CDR2 SYGVKD. Trimming took 4 bases from V and 1 from J, leaving 9 bases between them. The CDR3 contains 14 residues.

This clonotype was counted between two and nine times. The J gene is TRBJ2-7, the V gene TRBV20-1, with a possible D match to TRBD2 (5 bases). The germline V gene has CDR1 DFQATT and CDR2 SNEGSKA (reference sequence). This CDR3 contains 13 residues. The V and J ends lost 5 bases and 0 bases respectively, with 11 bases between them. The CDR3 loop is CSAFTGSSYEQYF. The CDR3 DNA follows: TGCAGTGCTTTTACTGGGAGCTCCTACGAGCAGTACTTC.

The V call is TRBV5-4, the J call TRBJ2-5; D ambiguous. V shed 2 bases and J shed 1 base, with 12 bases lying between them. Germline V gene sequence: CDR1 SGHNT, CDR2 YYREEE (reference sequence). CDR3 length: 15 residues. The CDR3 nucleotides are TGTGCCAGCAGCTTTGTCTCCGCAAGCCAAGAGACCCAGTACTTC. Protein: CASSFVSASQETQYF.

CDR3 residues: CASSLGGSKTDTQYF. CDR3 sequence (DNA): TGTGCCAGCAGCTTAGGGGGATCCAAAACAGATACGCAGTATTTT. The J gene is TRBJ2-3, the V gene TRBV7-2; D is undetermined. V lost 1 base to trimming and J lost 3 bases, with 11 bases between them. CDR1 is SGHTA and CDR2 is FQGNSA in the germline V gene. The CDR3 is made up of 15 amino acids.

This clonotype was seen repeatedly, ten times or more. The chain is built from TRBV20-1 and TRBJ2-3; D is possibly TRBD2 (7 bases). CDR3 length: 18 residues. Germline CDR1 reads DFQATT; CDR2 reads SNEGSKA (reference sequence). V was clipped by 7 bases and J by 2 bases, with 28 bases between them. This CDR3 reads CSVFGIGGPDSATDTQYF. Written as DNA, the CDR3 is TGCAGTGTCTTTGGTATCGGGGGGCCCGATTCAGCCACAGATACGCAGTATTTT.

This clonotype has a count of ten or more. The rearrangement joins TRBV12-3 or TRBV12-4 to TRBJ2-5; D ambiguous. The V gene lost 3 bases and the J gene lost 4 bases, with 12 bases spanning the gap. The CDR3 has 14 amino acids. Written as DNA, the CDR3 is TGTGCCAGCAGTTTGGACCAGCTCAGAGAGACCCAGTACTTC. Protein: CASSLDQLRETQYF.

This chain joins TRBV12-3 or TRBV12-4 and TRBJ2-7; 7 nucleotides match TRBD1. This CDR3 spans 15 amino acids. V was pared by 3 bases and J by 5 bases, with 10 bases of the junction left unmatched. CDR3 region: CASSLIQGQLNEQYF. The DNA for the CDR3 is TGTGCCAGCAGTTTGATCCAGGGACAGCTTAACGAGCAGTACTTC.

This clonotype turned up a few times. V and J are TRBV4-3 and TRBJ1-1; D is unresolved. V dropped 4 bases and J dropped 11 bases, with 17 bases sitting between them. The CDR3 sequence is 13 residues long. Germline loops: CDR1 LGHNA, CDR2 YSLEER. DNA of the CDR3: TGCGCCAGCAGCCCGAACAGTACGATTCGTGCTTTCTTT. The encoded protein is CASSPNSTIRAFF.

This rearrangement joins TRBV5-5 to TRBJ2-5; D unclear. The germline V and J ends were trimmed by 7 bases and 4 bases, with 14 bases remaining between them. CDR1 is SGHKS, CDR2 YYEKEE, per germline (reference sequence). The CDR3 is 13 amino acids. The CDR3 loop is CASEPGDVETQYF. The CDR3 nucleotides are TGTGCCAGCGAACCCGGAGACGTAGAGACCCAGTACTTC.

The rearrangement uses TRBV28 and TRBJ2-7, with D tentatively TRBD1 or TRBD2 (5 bases each). Trimming left V 1 base short and J 3 bases short, with 10 bases between. Germline assignment: CDR1 MDHEN and CDR2 SYDVKM. The CDR3 spans 14 residues. CDR3 loop: CASSLSGRGYEQYF. The CDR3 coding sequence is TGTGCCAGCAGTTTATCGGGACGAGGCTACGAGCAGTACTTC.

The chain recombines TRBV2 with TRBJ2-2, with D perhaps matching TRBD2 (6 bases). V lost 0 bases and J 6 bases, leaving 11 bases between the germline ends. Germline CDR1 and CDR2: SNHLY and FYNNEI. The CDR3 contains 15 residues. Here the CDR3 DNA reads TGTGCCAGCAGTGAAGCCCGCGGACTACCCGGGGAGCTGTTTTTT. Its protein is CASSEARGLPGELFF.

V gene TRBV4-3 combines with J gene TRBJ2-7; D ambiguous. Germline V gene lookup returns CDR1 LGHNA and CDR2 YSLEER. The CDR3 covers 15 residues. The V end lost 3 bases, the J end lost 3 bases, and 15 bases lay between the germline ends. CDR3 nucleotides: TGCGCCAGCAGCCAGACCCGGGCAACCAACTACGAGCAGTACTTC. Protein product: CASSQTRATNYEQYF.

J is TRBJ2-4 and V is TRBV5-6, with D possibly called TRBD1 or TRBD2 (5 bases each). Germline V gives CDR1 SGHDT, CDR2 YYEEEE. V lost 1 base to trimming and J lost 0 bases, with 20 bases between them. There are 19 residues in the CDR3. The CDR3 bases are TGTGCCAGCAGCTTGCTTCAGGGCCCTCTAGCCGTAGCCAAAAACATTCAGTACTTC. Translating gives CASSLLQGPLAVAKNIQYF.

The chain combines TRBV6-1 with TRBJ2-1; 9 bases match TRBD2. Germline V gene data show CDR1 as MNHNS and CDR2 as SASEGT. The length of the CDR3 is 16 residues. V shed 1 base, J shed 7 bases, and the junction held 8 bases outside the gene matches. This CDR3 reads CASSEDQLSGSNEQFF. In DNA form, the CDR3 reads TGTGCCAGCAGTGAAGATCAGCTTAGCGGGAGTAATGAGCAGTTCTTC.

This clonotype was observed at least ten times. The chain carries TRBV7-2 and TRBJ2-7; D is unresolved. The CDR3 loop spans 13 amino acids. The ends were cut back, 1 base at V and 7 bases at J, with 11 bases in the middle. Germline V gene data show CDR1 as SGHTA and CDR2 as FQGNSA. The CDR3 sequence: CASSLVLTEEQYF. CDR3 coding DNA: TGTGCCAGCAGCTTAGTCTTGACGGAAGAGCAGTACTTC. Full variable domain (rest looked up from reference TRBV7-2 and TRBJ2-7): GAGVSQSPSNKVTEKGKDVELRCDPISGHTALYWYRQSLGQGLEFLIYFQGNSAPDKSGLPSDRFSAERTGGSVSTLTIQRTQQEDSAVYLCASSLVLTEEQYFGPGTRLTVT.